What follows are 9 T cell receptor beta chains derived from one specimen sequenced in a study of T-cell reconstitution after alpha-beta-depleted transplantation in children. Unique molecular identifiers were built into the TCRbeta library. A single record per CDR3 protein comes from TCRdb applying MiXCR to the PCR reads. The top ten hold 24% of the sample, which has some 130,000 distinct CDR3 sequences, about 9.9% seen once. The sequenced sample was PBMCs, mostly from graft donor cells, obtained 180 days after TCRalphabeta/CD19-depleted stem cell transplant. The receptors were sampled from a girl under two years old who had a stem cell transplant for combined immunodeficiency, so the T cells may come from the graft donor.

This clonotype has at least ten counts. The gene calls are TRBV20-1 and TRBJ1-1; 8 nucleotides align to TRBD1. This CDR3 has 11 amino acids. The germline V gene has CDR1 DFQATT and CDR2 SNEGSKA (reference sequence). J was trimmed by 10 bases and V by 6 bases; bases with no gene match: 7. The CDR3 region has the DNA TGCAGTGCGTCGACAGGGGTGGTAGCTTTCTTT. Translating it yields CSASTGVVAFF.

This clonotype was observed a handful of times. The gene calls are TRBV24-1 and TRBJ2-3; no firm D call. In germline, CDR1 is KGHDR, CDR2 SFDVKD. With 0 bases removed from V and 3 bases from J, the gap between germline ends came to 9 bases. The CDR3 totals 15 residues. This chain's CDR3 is CATSDLGPRTDTQYF. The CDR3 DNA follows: TGTGCCACCAGTGATTTGGGTCCTCGGACAGATACGCAGTATTTT.

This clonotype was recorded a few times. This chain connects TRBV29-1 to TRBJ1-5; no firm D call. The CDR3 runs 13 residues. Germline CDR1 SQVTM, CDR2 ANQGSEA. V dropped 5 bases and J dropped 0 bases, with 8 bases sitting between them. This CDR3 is CSVRGDSNQPQHF. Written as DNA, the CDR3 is TGCAGCGTTCGGGGAGATAGCAATCAGCCCCAGCATTTT.

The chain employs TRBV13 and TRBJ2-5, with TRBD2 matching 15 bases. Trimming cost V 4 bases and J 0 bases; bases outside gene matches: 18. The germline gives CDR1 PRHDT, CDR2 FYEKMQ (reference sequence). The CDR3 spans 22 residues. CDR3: CASSYTPGRGTSGRKYQETQYF. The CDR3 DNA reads TGTGCCAGCAGCTATACTCCGGGACGGGGGACTAGCGGGAGGAAGTACCAAGAGACCCAGTACTTC.

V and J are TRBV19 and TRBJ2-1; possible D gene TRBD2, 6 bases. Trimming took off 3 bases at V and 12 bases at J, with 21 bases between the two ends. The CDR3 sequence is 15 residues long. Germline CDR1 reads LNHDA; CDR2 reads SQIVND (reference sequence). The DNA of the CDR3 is TGTGCCAGTAGTATCAGGAACACGGGAGCTGCCGGGCAGTTCTTC. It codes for CASSIRNTGAAGQFF.

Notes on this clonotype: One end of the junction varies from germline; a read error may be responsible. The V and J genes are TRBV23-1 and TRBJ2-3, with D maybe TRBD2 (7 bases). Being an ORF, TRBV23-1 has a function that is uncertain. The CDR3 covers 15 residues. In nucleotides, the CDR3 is TGCGCCAGCAGTCTGAGCGGGACAAGCACAGATACGCATTATTTT. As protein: CASSLSGTSTDTHYF.

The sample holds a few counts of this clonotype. The DNA of the CDR3 is TGCAGTGCTAGAGACCCTAGCGGGGGGTACAATGAGCAGTTCTTC. This translates into CSARDPSGGYNEQFF. The genes are TRBV20-1 and TRBJ2-1, with 11 nucleotides matching TRBD2. Germline CDR1 reads DFQATT; CDR2 reads SNEGSKA (reference sequence). This CDR3 has 15 residues. The ends lost 0 bases at V and 4 bases at J; junction bases unmatched: 2.

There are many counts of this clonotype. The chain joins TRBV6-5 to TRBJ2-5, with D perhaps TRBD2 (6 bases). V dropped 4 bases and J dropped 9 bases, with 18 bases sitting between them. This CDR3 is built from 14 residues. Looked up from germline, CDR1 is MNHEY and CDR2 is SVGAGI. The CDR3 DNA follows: TGTGCCAGCAGTTTGGATCCACGGTGGAGGGCCCAGTACTTC. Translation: CASSLDPRWRAQYF.

The CDR3 reads CASSIQATQYF. The CDR3 DNA reads as TGTGCCTCCTCAATACAGGCTACGCAGTATTTT. The V and J genes are TRBV30 and TRBJ2-3; the D gene is possibly TRBD1 (5 bases). With 7 bases removed from V and 8 bases from J, the gap between germline ends came to 13 bases. Germline V gene lookup returns CDR1 GTSNPN and CDR2 SVGIG (reference sequence). The CDR3 contains 11 residues. The full variable domain, completed using reference TRBV30 and TRBJ2-3, is SQTIHQWPATLVQPVGSPLSLECTVEGTSNPNLYWYRQAAGRGLQLLFYSVGIGQISSEVPQNLSASRPQDRQFILSSKKLLLSDSGFYLCASSIQATQYFGPGTRLTVL.